The count of the clone carrying this T cell receptor beta chain is one. The sample originates from a study of blood T cell repertoires in COVID-19. Study at large: The origin of the acute and convalescent COVID-19 samples was the United States, Italy and Spain.

Donors were grouped by their self-reported clinical history. V lost 6 bases, J lost 5 bases, and 11 bases lay in between. Germline V gives CDR1 MNHNS, CDR2 SASEGT. The CDR3 has 13 amino acids. The method was immunoSEQ multiplex PCR; TCRdb's version includes in-frame clones alone and lacks a portion of them. The profile shows 300,000 to 450,000 clones, 70% to 90% of them singletons. Specimen: PBMCs or T cells enriched from blood (not recorded which). This chain uses TRBV6-1 with TRBJ2-1; a weak D match, TRBD2 (7 bases). The source is a man younger than 45 who had recovered from COVID-19. The CDR3 reads CASSRGAHNEQFF. The CDR3 DNA reads as TGTGCCAGCAGCCGGGGGGCCCACAATGAGCAGTTCTTC.